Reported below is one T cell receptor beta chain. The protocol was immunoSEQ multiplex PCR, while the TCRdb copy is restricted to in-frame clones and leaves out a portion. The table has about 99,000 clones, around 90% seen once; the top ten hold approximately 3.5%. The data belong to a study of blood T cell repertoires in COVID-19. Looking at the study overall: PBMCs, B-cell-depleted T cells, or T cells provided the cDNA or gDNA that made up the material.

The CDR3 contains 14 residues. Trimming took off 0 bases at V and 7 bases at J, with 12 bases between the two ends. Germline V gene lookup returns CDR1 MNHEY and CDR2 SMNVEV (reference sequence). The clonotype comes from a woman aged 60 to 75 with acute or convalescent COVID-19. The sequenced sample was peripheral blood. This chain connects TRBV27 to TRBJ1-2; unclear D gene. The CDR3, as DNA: TGTGCCAGCAGTTTATCAAGCAGTGCGGGTGGCTACACCTTC. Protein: CASSLSSSAGGYTF.